The entry below describes one TCR beta chain. No cognate antigen has been identified for it. No much larger clonotype is one base removed from it; base qualities were not supplied. The sample is drawn from a study of blood T cell repertoires in COVID-19 (dated by TCRdb to between 2020 and 2021). Regarding the research as a whole: Recovered participants in ImmuneRACE Cohort 3 were defined as having two consecutive negative NP/OP PCR tests, clearance from a healthcare professional, or resolution of symptoms. Collaborator samples came from the United States, Italy and Spain and covered acute and convalescent phases of COVID-19. The prospective study material was composed of cDNA or gDNA derived from T cells, B-cell-depleted T cells, or PBMCs. The dataset comprised deeply sampled blood TCRbeta repertoires from subjects exposed to, actively infected with, or recovered from COVID-19. The repertoires were made available in a free public database intended to serve as a resource for research on the immune response to SARS-CoV-2. The samples were drawn from two sources: the first 160 participants of the ongoing ImmuneRACE study, and 1,000 to 1,500 subjects contributed by 6 global collaborators. A de-identified subject ID, COVID-19 status, age in years and sex were almost always included in the sample metadata. Where HLA class I and class II types were available, the types were taken from metadata supplied by the sample provider, not from assay-based typing. Beyond this particular receptor, the publication reports: The amount of clinical and demographic metadata varied by source and participant and was provided uncurated.

TCRbeta CDR3 regions were amplified from genomic DNA by means of the immunoSEQ Assay, a bias-controlled multiplex PCR. The original pipeline was this. Nucleated cell counts per sample were estimated from amplification of reference gene primers within the assay. To quantify the absolute abundance of each unique TCRbeta CDR3 rearrangement, sequence reads were collapsed and filtered. Productive Simpson clonality was computed per sample as the square root of Simpson's diversity index over productive rearrangements. Not all clones reach the TCRdb copy of this immuneACCESS table, which keeps in-frame sequences only. Checked studies attribute under half of the gap to unresolved V genes and leave the rest unexplained. V and J calls plus clone size are reproduced from that table; the DNA served to infer D and trimming. In this sample the table shows a few hundred thousand clones, around 86% of which occur a single time. The ten largest account for 7.2% of the sample.

Participants in the prospective study were aged about 18 to 95 years, lived in 24 United States geographic areas, and enrolled through a virtual design. To assign participants to cohorts, the prospective study relied on clinical history that participants themselves reported in a screening survey and a study questionnaire. In the prospective study, whole blood, serum and a nasopharyngeal or oropharyngeal swab were collected from each participant by mobile phlebotomists. Over a roughly 2-month period, participants in the prospective study had the option of providing additional blood draws and questionnaires. Before DNA extraction, prospective study blood samples were shipped either frozen or at room temperature. CDR1 SGHDN and CDR2 FVKESK are derived from the germline V gene. The germline V and J ends show losses of 4 bases and 0 bases respectively, and no gene match explains 1 base of the junction. The CDR3 spans 14 residues, from the cysteine through the phenylalanine. Only CDR3 DNA is held: 42 bases, read in frame from base 1.

The rearrangement combines TRBV14 with TRBJ2-7; 9 middle bases align to TRBD2. The sequencing input was PBMCs or T cells enriched from blood (not recorded which). The source of this sequence is a young man in a cohort exposed to, infected with or recovered from COVID-19 (not recorded which). The nucleotide sequence reads as follows: TGTGCCAGCAGCCGTAGCGGGAGCTCCTACGAGCAGTACTTC. Its product reads: CASSRSGSSYEQYF.